These T cell receptor beta chains were read from a single sample in a study of T cell responses to AZD1222 COVID-19 vaccine. Profiled with immunoSEQ multiplex PCR; TCRdb holds only in-frame clones, not every one. This sample has 100,000 or so clones, with approximately 90% found just once. The sample in question was peripheral blood, obtained on day 0 of AZD1222 vaccination. These receptors came from an adult in good health. Both conserved end residues are part of each CDR3. Each record gives: CDR3 protein, CDR3 DNA, clone size, J gene, D gene, V gene. A D gene is named only where the DNA matches it firmly. Part of the rows lack a size; the others show once, few, many or a class for expanded clones.

CDR3aa: CASSPGTNTGELFF
CDR3nt: TGTGCCAGCAGCCCTGGTACGAACACCGGGGAGCTGTTTTTT
abundance: few
j_gene: TRBJ2-2
d_gene: -
v_gene: TRBV7-8

CDR3aa: CASRNRGTEAFF
CDR3nt: TGTGCCAGCAGGAACAGGGGAACTGAAGCTTTCTTT
abundance: once
j_gene: TRBJ1-1
d_gene: TRBD1
v_gene: TRBV11-3

CDR3aa: CASSKGLAGVETQYF
CDR3nt: TGTGCCAGCAGCAAGGGACTAGCGGGAGTAGAGACCCAGTACTTC
abundance: -
j_gene: TRBJ2-5
d_gene: TRBD2
v_gene: TRBV2

CDR3aa: CASSDWMTATEAFF
CDR3nt: TGCGCCAGCAGTGACTGGATGACGGCTACTGAAGCTTTCTTT
abundance: -
j_gene: TRBJ1-1
d_gene: -
v_gene: TRBV10-2

CDR3aa: CASSYSPRGGSPLHF
CDR3nt: TGTGCCAGCAGTTACTCGCCCAGGGGCGGCTCACCCCTCCACTTT
abundance: -
j_gene: TRBJ1-6
d_gene: -
v_gene: TRBV6-5

CDR3aa: CASSFLRGNTEAFF
CDR3nt: TGTGCCAGCAGCTTTCTACGGGGGAACACTGAAGCTTTCTTT
abundance: -
j_gene: TRBJ1-1
d_gene: -
v_gene: TRBV11-2

CDR3aa: CASSPLGVPNEKLFF
CDR3nt: TGTGCCAGCAGCCCCCTAGGGGTTCCTAATGAAAAACTGTTTTTT
abundance: -
j_gene: TRBJ1-4
d_gene: -
v_gene: TRBV7-9

CDR3aa: CASSDLRDRARYGANVLTF
CDR3nt: TGTGCCAGCAGTGACCTCCGGGACAGGGCGCGCTACGGGGCCAACGTCCTGACTTTC
abundance: -
j_gene: TRBJ2-6
d_gene: TRBD1
v_gene: TRBV6-1

CDR3aa: CASSLTGQGAHYGYTF
CDR3nt: TGTGCCAGCAGTTTAACCGGACAGGGCGCCCACTATGGCTACACCTTC
abundance: -
j_gene: TRBJ1-2
d_gene: TRBD1
v_gene: TRBV27

CDR3aa: CASSPDRGLEKLFF
CDR3nt: TGCGCCAGCAGCCCCGACAGGGGGCTTGAAAAACTGTTTTTT
abundance: few
j_gene: TRBJ1-4
d_gene: TRBD1
v_gene: TRBV5-1

CDR3aa: CASSRLGQEETQYF
CDR3nt: TGTGCCAGCAGCCGACTGGGACAGGAAGAGACCCAGTACTTC
abundance: -
j_gene: TRBJ2-5
d_gene: TRBD1
v_gene: TRBV7-9

CDR3aa: CASSVELVGQETQYF
CDR3nt: TGTGCCAGCAGCGTTGAACTAGTGGGCCAAGAGACCCAGTACTTC
abundance: -
j_gene: TRBJ2-5
d_gene: -
v_gene: TRBV9

CDR3aa: CASSPGTARYEQYF
CDR3nt: TGTGCCAGCAGTCCCGGGACAGCGAGATACGAGCAGTACTTC
abundance: -
j_gene: TRBJ2-7
d_gene: TRBD1
v_gene: TRBV6-2/TRBV6-3

CDR3aa: CASSQEGGASGRYEQYF
CDR3nt: TGTGCCAGCAGCCAAGAAGGGGGGGCTAGCGGGAGGTACGAGCAGTACTTC
abundance: -
j_gene: TRBJ2-7
d_gene: TRBD2
v_gene: TRBV4-2

CDR3aa: CSVMEGSNEQYF
CDR3nt: TGCAGCGTTATGGAAGGGAGCAACGAGCAGTACTTC
abundance: -
j_gene: TRBJ2-7
d_gene: -
v_gene: TRBV29-1

CDR3aa: CASSRDGTEAFF
CDR3nt: TGTGCCAGCAGTCGGGACGGCACTGAAGCTTTCTTT
abundance: -
j_gene: TRBJ1-1
d_gene: -
v_gene: TRBV28

CDR3aa: CATSRDYGGGTEAFF
CDR3nt: TGTGCCACCAGCAGAGATTACGGGGGCGGCACTGAAGCTTTCTTT
abundance: -
j_gene: TRBJ1-1
d_gene: -
v_gene: TRBV15

CDR3aa: CASSKIRTGRSEGYTF
CDR3nt: TGTGCCAGCAGTAAAATACGGACAGGGCGGAGTGAGGGCTACACCTTC
abundance: -
j_gene: TRBJ1-2
d_gene: TRBD1
v_gene: TRBV25-1

CDR3aa: CASMRGAEAFF
CDR3nt: TGTGCCAGCATGAGAGGGGCTGAAGCTTTCTTT
abundance: -
j_gene: TRBJ1-1
d_gene: -
v_gene: TRBV28

CDR3aa: CASSLISGGAKEEKLFF
CDR3nt: TGTGCCAGCAGCTTAATTTCGGGGGGCGCAAAGGAAGAAAAACTGTTTTTT
abundance: -
j_gene: TRBJ1-4
d_gene: -
v_gene: TRBV7-8

CDR3aa: CARPTVNEKLFF
CDR3nt: TGTGCCAGACCAACAGTTAATGAAAAACTGTTTTTT
abundance: -
j_gene: TRBJ1-4
d_gene: -
v_gene: TRBV5-5

CDR3aa: CANIPGTSGSHSYNEQFF
CDR3nt: TGTGCCAACATTCCCGGGACTAGCGGGTCCCACTCCTACAATGAGCAGTTCTTC
abundance: -
j_gene: TRBJ2-1
d_gene: TRBD2
v_gene: TRBV3-1/TRBV3-2

CDR3aa: CATGDWNTGELFF
CDR3nt: TGTGCCACCGGCGACTGGAACACCGGGGAGCTGTTTTTT
abundance: -
j_gene: TRBJ2-2
d_gene: -
v_gene: TRBV6-5

CDR3aa: CASSMEIGWQGADQPQHF
CDR3nt: TGTGCCAGTAGTATGGAAATAGGGTGGCAGGGGGCTGATCAGCCCCAGCATTTT
abundance: -
j_gene: TRBJ1-5
d_gene: TRBD1
v_gene: TRBV19

CDR3aa: CASRNTGTGDFRNQPQHF
CDR3nt: TGTGCCAGCCGGAACACGGGGACAGGGGACTTTCGCAATCAGCCCCAGCATTTT
abundance: -
j_gene: TRBJ1-5
d_gene: TRBD1
v_gene: TRBV28

CDR3aa: CASSGSRSYGYTF
CDR3nt: TGTGCCAGCAGCGGATCCCGTAGCTATGGCTACACCTTC
abundance: -
j_gene: TRBJ1-2
d_gene: -
v_gene: TRBV9

CDR3aa: CSVEDLRDEQYF
CDR3nt: TGCAGCGTTGAAGATCTTAGAGACGAGCAGTACTTC
abundance: few
j_gene: TRBJ2-7
d_gene: -
v_gene: TRBV29-1

CDR3aa: CASSGSGRYLETQYF
CDR3nt: TGTGCCAGCAGTGGATCGGGTCGCTACCTGGAGACCCAGTACTTC
abundance: -
j_gene: TRBJ2-5
d_gene: -
v_gene: TRBV9

CDR3aa: CASSHSGELFF
CDR3nt: TGTGCCAGCAGCCACAGCGGGGAGCTGTTTTTT
abundance: once
j_gene: TRBJ2-2
d_gene: -
v_gene: TRBV3-1/TRBV3-2

CDR3aa: CASSSYNGNTIYF
CDR3nt: TGCGCCAGCAGCTCTTACAACGGAAACACCATATATTTT
abundance: few
j_gene: TRBJ1-3
d_gene: -
v_gene: TRBV5-1

CDR3aa: CASGLVTGGPSYEQYF
CDR3nt: TGTGCTAGTGGTTTGGTTACAGGGGGTCCCTCCTACGAGCAGTACTTC
abundance: -
j_gene: TRBJ2-7
d_gene: TRBD1
v_gene: TRBV12-5

CDR3aa: CASSEAVRGLYEQYF
CDR3nt: TGTGCCAGCAGTGAAGCGGTCAGGGGGCTCTACGAGCAGTACTTC
abundance: -
j_gene: TRBJ2-7
d_gene: TRBD1
v_gene: TRBV6-1

CDR3aa: CASSQQISGRRGEQYF
CDR3nt: TGCGCCAGCAGCCAACAAATATCGGGGAGACGTGGCGAGCAGTACTTC
abundance: -
j_gene: TRBJ2-7
d_gene: -
v_gene: TRBV4-1

CDR3aa: CASLEGPTQHSNQPQHF
CDR3nt: TGTGCCAGCCTCGAAGGGCCGACTCAACATAGCAATCAGCCCCAGCATTTT
abundance: -
j_gene: TRBJ1-5
d_gene: -
v_gene: TRBV7-4

CDR3aa: CASSGRTGWGTEAFF
CDR3nt: TGTGCCAGTAGTGGAAGGACAGGCTGGGGGACTGAAGCTTTCTTT
abundance: -
j_gene: TRBJ1-1
d_gene: TRBD1
v_gene: TRBV19

CDR3aa: CASSSIGQVHAFF
CDR3nt: TGTGCCAGCAGTTCTATTGGACAGGTTCACGCTTTCTTT
abundance: -
j_gene: TRBJ1-1
d_gene: TRBD1
v_gene: TRBV2

CDR3aa: CAITRDSNQPQHF
CDR3nt: TGTGCCATCACTAGGGATAGCAATCAGCCCCAGCATTTT
abundance: -
j_gene: TRBJ1-5
d_gene: -
v_gene: TRBV10-3

CDR3aa: CASMDREGFNYGYTF
CDR3nt: TGTGCCAGTATGGACAGGGAAGGGTTTAACTATGGCTACACCTTC
abundance: -
j_gene: TRBJ1-2
d_gene: TRBD1
v_gene: TRBV19

CDR3aa: CASRTDRGQNTEAFF
CDR3nt: TGTGCCAGCAGAACGGACAGGGGGCAGAACACTGAAGCTTTCTTT
abundance: -
j_gene: TRBJ1-1
d_gene: TRBD1
v_gene: TRBV6-5

CDR3aa: CSVSRDTEAFF
CDR3nt: TGCAGCGTTTCCAGGGACACTGAAGCTTTCTTT
abundance: -
j_gene: TRBJ1-1
d_gene: -
v_gene: TRBV29-1

CDR3aa: CASSMTGEGVAKNIQYF
CDR3nt: TGTGCCAGCAGTATGACAGGGGAAGGGGTGGCCAAAAACATTCAGTACTTC
abundance: -
j_gene: TRBJ2-4
d_gene: TRBD1
v_gene: TRBV28

CDR3aa: CASSQTSREQYF
CDR3nt: TGTGCCAGCAGCCAAACTAGCCGCGAGCAGTACTTC
abundance: -
j_gene: TRBJ2-7
d_gene: -
v_gene: TRBV4-2

CDR3aa: CATSSDRTPNEQFF
CDR3nt: TGTGCCACCAGCAGTGACCGGACGCCGAATGAGCAGTTCTTC
abundance: -
j_gene: TRBJ2-1
d_gene: -
v_gene: TRBV15

CDR3aa: CASSVTGVQETQYF
CDR3nt: TGTGCCAGCAGCGTCACCGGGGTCCAAGAGACCCAGTACTTC
abundance: -
j_gene: TRBJ2-5
d_gene: -
v_gene: TRBV9

CDR3aa: CASSLDRVGSPLHF
CDR3nt: TGTGCCAGCAGTTTGGACAGGGTGGGGTCACCCCTCCACTTT
abundance: -
j_gene: TRBJ1-6
d_gene: TRBD1
v_gene: TRBV27